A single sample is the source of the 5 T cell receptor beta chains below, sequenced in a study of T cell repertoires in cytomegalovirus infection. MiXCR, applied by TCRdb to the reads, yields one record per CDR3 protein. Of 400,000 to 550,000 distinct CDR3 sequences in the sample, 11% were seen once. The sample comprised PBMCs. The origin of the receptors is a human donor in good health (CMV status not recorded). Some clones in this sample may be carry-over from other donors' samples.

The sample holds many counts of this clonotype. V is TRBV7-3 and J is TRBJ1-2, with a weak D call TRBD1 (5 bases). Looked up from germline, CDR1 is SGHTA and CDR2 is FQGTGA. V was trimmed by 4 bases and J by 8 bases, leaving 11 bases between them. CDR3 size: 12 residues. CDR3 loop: CASSWGPGGYTF. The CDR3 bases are TGTGCCAGCAGCTGGGGCCCGGGGGGCTACACCTTC.

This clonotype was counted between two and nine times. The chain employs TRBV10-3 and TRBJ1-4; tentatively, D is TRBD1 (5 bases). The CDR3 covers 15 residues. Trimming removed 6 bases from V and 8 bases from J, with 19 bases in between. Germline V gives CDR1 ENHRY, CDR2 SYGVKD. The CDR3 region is CAISAQGNSGEKLFF. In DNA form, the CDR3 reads TGTGCCATCAGCGCCCAGGGAAATAGTGGGGAAAAACTGTTTTTT.

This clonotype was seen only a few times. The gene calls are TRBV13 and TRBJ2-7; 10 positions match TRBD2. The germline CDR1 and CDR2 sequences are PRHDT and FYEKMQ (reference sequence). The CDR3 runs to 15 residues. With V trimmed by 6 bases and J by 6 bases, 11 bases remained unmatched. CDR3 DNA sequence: TGTGCCAGCAGTTCCGGTAGCGGGAGGATTCGCGAGCAGTACTTC. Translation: CASSSGSGRIREQYF.

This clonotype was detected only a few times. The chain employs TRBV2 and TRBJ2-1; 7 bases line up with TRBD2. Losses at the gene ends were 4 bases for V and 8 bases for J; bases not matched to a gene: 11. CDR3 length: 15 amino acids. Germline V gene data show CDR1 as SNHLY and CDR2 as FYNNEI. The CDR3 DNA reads TGTGCCAGCAGTGCGGTTCCTAGCGGCTTCTATGAGCAGTTCTTC. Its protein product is CASSAVPSGFYEQFF.

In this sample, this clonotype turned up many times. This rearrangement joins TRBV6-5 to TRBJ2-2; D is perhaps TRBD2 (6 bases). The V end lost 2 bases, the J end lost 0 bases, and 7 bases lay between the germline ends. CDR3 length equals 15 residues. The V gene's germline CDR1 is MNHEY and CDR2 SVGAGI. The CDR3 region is CASSYAGPNTGELFF. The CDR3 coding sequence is TGTGCCAGCAGTTACGCGGGACCGAACACCGGGGAGCTGTTTTTT.